This T cell receptor beta chain originates from a study of Graves' ophthalmopathy and Graves' hyperthyroidism (dated by TCRdb to 2017 to 2018). Regarding the research as a whole: Peripheral blood was collected at initial diagnosis, before any treatment. In about six hyperthyroidism patients, the T-cell repertoires found in thyroid tissue were compared with those found in blood. To explore V-J signatures distinguishing ophthalmopathy from hyperthyroidism, a discovery set of about a hundred patients (around 42 ophthalmopathy, 57 stable hyperthyroidism) was enrolled. After sampling, hyperthyroidism patients received methimazole starting at 30 mg daily, and ophthalmopathy patients received high-dose intravenous methylprednisolone. The independent validation cohort included about 19 hyperthyroidism patients plus 17 patients who later progressed from hyperthyroidism to ophthalmopathy. In total, around 130 blood samples were TCR-sequenced: around 42 ophthalmopathy, under 80 hyperthyroidism and approximately 17 hyperthyroidism-to-ophthalmopathy patients. TCR beta repertoire signatures were used to distinguish Graves' ophthalmopathy from Graves' hyperthyroidism and to predict progression to ophthalmopathy. Study-wide findings and limitations: No statistical method was used to predetermine the sample size, and group allocation was not hidden from the investigators. In cross-validation, the 13-signature model distinguished ophthalmopathy from stable hyperthyroidism with just over 85% sensitivity and just under 84% specificity, and in the test set the corresponding values were about 80% and 75%. Most of the expanded thyroid clonotypes with a frequency above 0.001 were also detected in blood, and it was suggested that the thyroid immune response may be reflected by blood repertoires. In validation, the model predicted ophthalmopathy progression with roughly 68% sensitivity and roughly 78% specificity; roughly eleven predicted patients were CT-confirmed with GO in a median of around 6 months.

For repertoire sequencing, the TCR beta CDR3 regions were amplified from RNA transcripts. HTBI primers and the Qiagen OneStep RT-PCR kit were used in a first-round RT-PCR, which was followed by a second-round multiplex PCR, size selection and purification. Sequencing of the libraries was carried out on an Illumina HiSeq2000 in paired-end mode with 100 bp reads. The study's own analysis went as follows. Reads were processed with SOAPnuke, discarding reads with adapters, uncalled bases, mean Phred below 15, or no exact constant-primer or identifier match. COPE v1.2.5 was used to merge high-quality paired reads. Each unique nucleotide sequence was defined as a clonotype, and clonotypes were aligned to IMGT TRB V, D and J references with MiTCR v1.1. Only V-J combinations with frequency above 0.0001 were analysed, covering approximately 99% of repertoires. For each V-J combination, a TCR clonal expansion and chaos score was defined as the ratio of F50 clonal expansion to chaos observed in the TCRdist matrix. Welch's t-statistics and random forest were used to narrow the features down to 13 V-J combinations, which were then fed into a naive Bayes classifier. Thyroid-blood repertoire similarity was quantified with the Morisita-Horn index. The public sequencing data were trimmed at Q25 with fastp and processed into clonotypes with MiXCR by TCRdb, which kept only in-frame beta chains. Rows are unified per CDR3 protein, each entry keeping the most common DNA and genes. The V and J calls here are based on TCRdb, not the publication. A total of 600,000 to 700,000 distinct CDR3 sequences appear in this sample, about 38% of them only once. Roughly 3% of the sample is taken by the ten largest.

This clonotype showed up many times. The clone's antigen remains unknown. No much larger clone is present one base from it, and per-base qualities are unavailable. Patients with ophthalmopathy had moderately to severely active disease, with a Clinical Activity Score of 3 or more, a NOSPECS grade of 4 or more, and a disease duration of less than 3 months. Anyone with other autoimmune diseases, uncontrolled infections, pregnancy or lactation was excluded from the study. Diagnosis was based on clinical symptoms, serum thyroxine, TRAb, thyroid ultrasound and orbital computed tomography. Ficoll-Paque density gradient centrifugation was used to isolate PBMCs from 9.5 to 10 ml of fresh peripheral blood. Trizol reagent was used to extract the total RNA, and its quality was then checked on an Agilent 2100 Bioanalyzer. CDR1 and CDR2 are read off the germline V gene as SGHTA and FQGTGA. Trimming removed 5 bases from V and 5 bases from J, leaving 18 bases between the germline ends. The CDR3, from cysteine to phenylalanine, totals 16 residues. The read is trimmed to its CDR3 DNA, 48 bases read in frame from base 1.

Source material: peripheral blood. This sequence originates from an adult man with Graves' ophthalmopathy. The rearrangement joined TRBV7-3 to TRBJ2-2, and perhaps TRBD2 as D gene, on 6 matching bases. Read as DNA, the sequence is TGTGCCAGCAGCCTCCCCGGGACTTTCCTAACCGGGGAGCTGTTTTTT. Its protein reads: CASSLPGTFLTGELFF.